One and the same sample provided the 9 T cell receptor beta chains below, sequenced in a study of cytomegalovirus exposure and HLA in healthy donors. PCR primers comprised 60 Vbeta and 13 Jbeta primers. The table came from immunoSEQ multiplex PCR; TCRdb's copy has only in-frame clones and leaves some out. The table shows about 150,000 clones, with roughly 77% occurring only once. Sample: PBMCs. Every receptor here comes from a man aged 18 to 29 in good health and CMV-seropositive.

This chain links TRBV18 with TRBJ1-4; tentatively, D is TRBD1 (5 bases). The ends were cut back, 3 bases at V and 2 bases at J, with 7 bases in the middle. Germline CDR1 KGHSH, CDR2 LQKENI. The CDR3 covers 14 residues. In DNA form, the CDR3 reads TGTGCCAGCTCACCTCACAGGACTAATGAAAAACTGTTTTTT. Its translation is CASSPHRTNEKLFF. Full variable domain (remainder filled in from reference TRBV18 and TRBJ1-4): NAGVMQNPRHLVRRRGQEARLRCSPMKGHSHVYWYRQLPEEGLKFMVYLQKENIIDESGMPKERFSAEFPKEGPSILRIQQVVRGDSAAYFCASSPHRTNEKLFFGSGTQLSVL.

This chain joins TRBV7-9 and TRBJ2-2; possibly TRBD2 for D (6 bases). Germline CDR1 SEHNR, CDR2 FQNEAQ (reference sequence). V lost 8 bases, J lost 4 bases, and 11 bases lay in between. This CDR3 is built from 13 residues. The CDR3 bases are TGTGCCAGCGGGGAGGAGTTCACCGGGGAGCTGTTTTTT. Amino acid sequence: CASGEEFTGELFF.

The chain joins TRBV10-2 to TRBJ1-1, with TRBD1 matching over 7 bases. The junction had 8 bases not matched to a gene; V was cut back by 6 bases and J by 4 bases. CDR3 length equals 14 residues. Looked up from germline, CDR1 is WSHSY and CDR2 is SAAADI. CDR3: CASSLTGVGTEAFF. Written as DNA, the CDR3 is TGCGCCAGCAGCCTAACAGGGGTTGGCACTGAAGCTTTCTTT.

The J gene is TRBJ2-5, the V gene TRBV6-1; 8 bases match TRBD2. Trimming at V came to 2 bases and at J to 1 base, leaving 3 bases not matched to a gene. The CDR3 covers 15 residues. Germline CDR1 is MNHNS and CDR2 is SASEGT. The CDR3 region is CASSESAGGQETQYF. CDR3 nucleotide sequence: TGTGCCAGCAGTGAATCGGCGGGAGGCCAAGAGACCCAGTACTTC.

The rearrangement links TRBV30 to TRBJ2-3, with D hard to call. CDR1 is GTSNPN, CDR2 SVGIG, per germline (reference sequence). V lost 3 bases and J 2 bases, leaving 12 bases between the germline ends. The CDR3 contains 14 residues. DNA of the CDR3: TGTGCCTGGAGCGACTTACCTCACACAGATACGCAGTATTTT. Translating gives CAWSDLPHTDTQYF.

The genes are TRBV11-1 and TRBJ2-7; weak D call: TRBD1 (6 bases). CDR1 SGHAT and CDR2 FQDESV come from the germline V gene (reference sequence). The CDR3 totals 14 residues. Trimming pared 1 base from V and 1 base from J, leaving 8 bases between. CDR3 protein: CASSLDRASYEQYF. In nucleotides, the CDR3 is TGTGCCAGCAGCTTAGACAGGGCATCCTACGAGCAGTACTTC. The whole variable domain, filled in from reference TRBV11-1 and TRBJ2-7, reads EAEVAQSPRYKITEKSQAVAFWCDPISGHATLYWYRQILGQGPELLVQFQDESVVDDSQLPKDRFSAERLKGVDSTLKIQPAELGDSAMYLCASSLDRASYEQYFGPGTRLTVT.

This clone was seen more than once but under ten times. The CDR3 loop reads CASSFRDRGAEAFF. In DNA form, the CDR3 reads TGTGCCAGCAGCTTTCGGGACAGGGGGGCTGAAGCTTTCTTT. V is TRBV7-9 and J is TRBJ1-1, with 11 nucleotides matching TRBD1. This CDR3 is 14 amino acids long. Germline V CDR1 and CDR2: SEHNR, FQNEAQ (reference sequence). With 3 bases clipped from V and 6 bases from J, the junction kept 3 bases outside the gene matches. The full variable domain, rest sourced from reference TRBV7-9 and TRBJ1-1, is DTGVSQNPRHKITKRGQNVTFRCDPISEHNRLYWYRQTLGQGPEFLTYFQNEAQLEKSRLLSDRFSAERPKGSFSTLEIQRTEQGDSAMYLCASSFRDRGAEAFFGQGTRLTVV.

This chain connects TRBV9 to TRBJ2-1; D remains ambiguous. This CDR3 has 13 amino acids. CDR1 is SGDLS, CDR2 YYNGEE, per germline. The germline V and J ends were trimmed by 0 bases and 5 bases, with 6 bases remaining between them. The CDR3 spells CASSVGLDNEQFF. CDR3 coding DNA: TGTGCCAGCAGCGTAGGACTTGACAATGAGCAGTTCTTC.

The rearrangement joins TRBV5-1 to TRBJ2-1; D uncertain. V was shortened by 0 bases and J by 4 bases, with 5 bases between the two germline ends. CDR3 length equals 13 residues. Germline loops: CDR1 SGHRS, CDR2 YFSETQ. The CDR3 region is CASSLGQYNEQFF. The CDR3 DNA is TGCGCCAGCAGCTTGGGACAATACAATGAGCAGTTCTTC.